This T cell receptor (beta chain) is from a study of blood T cell repertoires in COVID-19. Study context: T cells, B-cell-depleted T cells, or PBMCs supplied cDNA or gDNA.

After removal of 4 bases from V and 1 base from J, the junction contained 3 bases not matched to a gene. Germline CDR1 SGHRS, CDR2 YFSETQ. The CDR3 is 15 residues long. Source study methods: Nucleated cell counts were estimated from reference gene primer amplification. Clones were read by immunoSEQ multiplex PCR, and TCRdb kept only the in-frame ones, dropping some. That table gives V, J and clone size, and the DNA gave D and trimming. Of fewer than 400,000 clones detected, 65% to 85% appear once; the ten largest clones hold roughly 3%. The TCR originated in a man aged 30 to 45 with active or convalescent COVID-19. Sequencing input: peripheral blood. The rearrangement uses TRBV5-1 and TRBJ2-3; 10 nucleotides agree with TRBD2. The chain's CDR3 is CASSPGLARTDTQYF. The CDR3 nucleotides read TGCGCCAGCAGCCCGGGACTAGCGCGCACAGATACGCAGTATTTT.